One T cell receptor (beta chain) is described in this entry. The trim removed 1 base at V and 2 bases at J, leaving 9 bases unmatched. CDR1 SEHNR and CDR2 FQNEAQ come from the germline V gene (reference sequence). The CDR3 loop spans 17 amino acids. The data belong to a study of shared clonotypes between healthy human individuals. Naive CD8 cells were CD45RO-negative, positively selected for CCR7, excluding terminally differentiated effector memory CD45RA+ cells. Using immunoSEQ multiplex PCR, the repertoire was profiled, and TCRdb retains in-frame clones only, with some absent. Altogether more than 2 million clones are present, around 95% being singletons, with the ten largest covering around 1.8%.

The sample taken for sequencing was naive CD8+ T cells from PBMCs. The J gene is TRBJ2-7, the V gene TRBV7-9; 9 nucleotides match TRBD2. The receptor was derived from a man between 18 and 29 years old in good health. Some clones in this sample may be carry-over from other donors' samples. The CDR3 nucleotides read TGTGCCAGCAGCTTAGATCAGCGGGAGGCGGACCCCTACGAGCAGTACTTC. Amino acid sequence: CASSLDQREADPYEQYF. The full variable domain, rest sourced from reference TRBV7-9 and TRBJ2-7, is DTGVSQNPRHKITKRGQNVTFRCDPISEHNRLYWYRQTLGQGPEFLTYFQNEAQLEKSRLLSDRFSAERPKGSFSTLEIQRTEQGDSAMYLCASSLDQREADPYEQYFGPGTRLTVT.